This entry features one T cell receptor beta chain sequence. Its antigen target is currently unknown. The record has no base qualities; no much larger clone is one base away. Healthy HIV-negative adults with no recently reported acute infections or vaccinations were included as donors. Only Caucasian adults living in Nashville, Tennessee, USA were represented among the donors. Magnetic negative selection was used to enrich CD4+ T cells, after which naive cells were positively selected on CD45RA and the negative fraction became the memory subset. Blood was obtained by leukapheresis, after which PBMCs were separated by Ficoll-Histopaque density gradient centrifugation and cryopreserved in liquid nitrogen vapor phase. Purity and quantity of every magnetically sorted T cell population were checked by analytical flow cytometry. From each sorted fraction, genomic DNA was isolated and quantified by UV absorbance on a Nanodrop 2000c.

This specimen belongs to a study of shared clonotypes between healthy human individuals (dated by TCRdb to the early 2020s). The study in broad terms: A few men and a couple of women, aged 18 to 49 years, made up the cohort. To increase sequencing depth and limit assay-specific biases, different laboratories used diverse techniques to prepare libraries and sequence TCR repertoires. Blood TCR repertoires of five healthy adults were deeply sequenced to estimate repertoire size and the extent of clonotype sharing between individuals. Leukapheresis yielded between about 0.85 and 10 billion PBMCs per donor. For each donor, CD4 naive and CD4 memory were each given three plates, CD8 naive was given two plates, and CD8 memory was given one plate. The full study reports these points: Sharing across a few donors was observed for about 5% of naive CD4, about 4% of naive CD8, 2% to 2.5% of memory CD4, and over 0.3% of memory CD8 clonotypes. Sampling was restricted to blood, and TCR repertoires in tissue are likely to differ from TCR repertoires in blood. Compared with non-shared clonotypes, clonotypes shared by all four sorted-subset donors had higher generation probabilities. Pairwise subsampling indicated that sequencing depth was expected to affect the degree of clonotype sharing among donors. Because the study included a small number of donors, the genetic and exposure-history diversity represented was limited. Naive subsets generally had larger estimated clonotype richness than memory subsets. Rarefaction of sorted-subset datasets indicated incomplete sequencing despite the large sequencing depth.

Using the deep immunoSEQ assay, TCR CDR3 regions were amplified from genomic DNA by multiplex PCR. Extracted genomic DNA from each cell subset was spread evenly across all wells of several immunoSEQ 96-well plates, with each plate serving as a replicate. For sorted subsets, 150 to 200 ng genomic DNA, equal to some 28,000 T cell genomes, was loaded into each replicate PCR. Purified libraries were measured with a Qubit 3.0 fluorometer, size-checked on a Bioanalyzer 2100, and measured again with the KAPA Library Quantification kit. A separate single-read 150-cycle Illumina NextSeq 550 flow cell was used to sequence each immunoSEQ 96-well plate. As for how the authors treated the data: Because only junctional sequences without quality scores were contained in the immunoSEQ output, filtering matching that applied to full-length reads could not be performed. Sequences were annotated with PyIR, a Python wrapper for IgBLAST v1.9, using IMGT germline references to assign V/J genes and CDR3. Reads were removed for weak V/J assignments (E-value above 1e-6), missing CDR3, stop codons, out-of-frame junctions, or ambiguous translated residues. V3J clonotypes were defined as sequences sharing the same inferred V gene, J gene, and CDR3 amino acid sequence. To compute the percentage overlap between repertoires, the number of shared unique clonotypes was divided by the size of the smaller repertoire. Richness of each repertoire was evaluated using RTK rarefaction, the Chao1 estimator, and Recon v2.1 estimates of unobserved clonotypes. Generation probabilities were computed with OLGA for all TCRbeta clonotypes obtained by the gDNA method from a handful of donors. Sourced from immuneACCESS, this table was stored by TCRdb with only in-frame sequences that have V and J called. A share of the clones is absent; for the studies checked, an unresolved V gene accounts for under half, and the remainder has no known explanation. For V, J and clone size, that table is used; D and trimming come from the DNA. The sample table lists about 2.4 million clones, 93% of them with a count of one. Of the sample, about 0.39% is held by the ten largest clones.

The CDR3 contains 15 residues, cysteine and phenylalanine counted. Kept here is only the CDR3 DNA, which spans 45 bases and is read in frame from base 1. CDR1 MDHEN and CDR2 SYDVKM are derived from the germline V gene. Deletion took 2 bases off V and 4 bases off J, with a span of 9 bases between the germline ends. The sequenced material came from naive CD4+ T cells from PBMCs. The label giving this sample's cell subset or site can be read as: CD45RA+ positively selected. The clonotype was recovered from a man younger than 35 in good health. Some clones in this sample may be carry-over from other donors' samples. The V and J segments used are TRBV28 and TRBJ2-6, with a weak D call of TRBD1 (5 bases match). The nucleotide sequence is TGTGCCAGCAGTTTACAGGGAAGGGGGGCCAACGTCCTGACTTTC. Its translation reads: CASSLQGRGANVLTF.